This note documents a single T cell receptor (beta chain) sequence. Its antigen is still unknown. CDR1 and CDR2 from the germline V gene are ENHRY and SYGVKD. V gave up 0 bases and J gave up 2 bases; unmatched junction bases: 7. This CDR3 has 17 amino acids. The entry originates in a study of pediatric ulcerative colitis. Study-level results: A couple of rectal CDR3 clonotypes occurred in all ulcerative colitis patients.

The rectum was sampled with one to two pinch biopsies at colonoscopy. Up to 500,000 reads were sequenced per sample. Data came from immunoSEQ multiplex PCR; TCRdb stores just in-frame clones and leaves some out. The sample comprises tens of thousands of clones, 60% to 85% of which are singletons, and less than 4.5% rests with the top ten. The V call is TRBV10-3, the J call TRBJ2-3; 8 nucleotides agree with TRBD2. The TCR comes from a girl aged 10 to 17 with moderate ulcerative colitis. Sequenced sample: gut tissue. CDR3 sequence: CAISESVRGGSTDTQYF. In DNA form, the CDR3 reads TGTGCCATCAGTGAGTCGGTACGCGGGGGGTCCACAGATACGCAGTATTTT.